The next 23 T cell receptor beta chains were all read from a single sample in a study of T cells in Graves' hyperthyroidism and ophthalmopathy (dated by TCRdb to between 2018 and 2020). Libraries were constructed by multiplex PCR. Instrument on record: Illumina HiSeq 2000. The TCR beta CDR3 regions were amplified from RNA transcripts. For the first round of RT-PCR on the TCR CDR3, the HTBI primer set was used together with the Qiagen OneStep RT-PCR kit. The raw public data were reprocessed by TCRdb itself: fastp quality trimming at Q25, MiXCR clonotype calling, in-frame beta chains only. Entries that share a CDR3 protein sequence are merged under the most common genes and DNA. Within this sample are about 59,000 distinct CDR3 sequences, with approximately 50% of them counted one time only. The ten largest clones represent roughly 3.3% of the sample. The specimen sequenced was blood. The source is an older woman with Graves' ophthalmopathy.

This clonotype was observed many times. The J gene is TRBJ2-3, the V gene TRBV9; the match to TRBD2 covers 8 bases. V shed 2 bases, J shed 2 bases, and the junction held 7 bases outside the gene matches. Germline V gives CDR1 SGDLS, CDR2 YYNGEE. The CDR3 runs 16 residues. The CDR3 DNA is TGTGCCAGCAGCGTGACCGGACTAGCTACCACAGATACGCAGTATTTT. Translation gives CASSVTGLATTDTQYF.

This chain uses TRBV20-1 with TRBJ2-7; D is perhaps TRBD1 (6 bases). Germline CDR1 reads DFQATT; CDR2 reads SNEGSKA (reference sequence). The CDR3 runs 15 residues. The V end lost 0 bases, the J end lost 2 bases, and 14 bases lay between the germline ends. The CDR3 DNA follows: TGCAGTGCTAGAGAAGGGACAACGATTCCCTACGAGCAGTACTTC. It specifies CSAREGTTIPYEQYF.

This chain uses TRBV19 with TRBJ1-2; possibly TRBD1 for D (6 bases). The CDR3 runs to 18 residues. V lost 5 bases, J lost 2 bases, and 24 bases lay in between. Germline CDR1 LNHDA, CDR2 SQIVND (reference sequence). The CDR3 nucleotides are TGTGCCAGTAGTTCAACTCTTAACCGGGACACCGCAAACTATGGCTACACCTTC. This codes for CASSSTLNRDTANYGYTF.

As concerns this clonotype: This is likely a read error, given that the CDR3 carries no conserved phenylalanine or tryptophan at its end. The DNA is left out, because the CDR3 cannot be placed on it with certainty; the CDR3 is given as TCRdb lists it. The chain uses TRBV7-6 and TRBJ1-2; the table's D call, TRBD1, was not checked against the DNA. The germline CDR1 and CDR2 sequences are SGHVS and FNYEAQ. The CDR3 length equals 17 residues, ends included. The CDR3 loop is CASSSRGDLWLHLRFGG.

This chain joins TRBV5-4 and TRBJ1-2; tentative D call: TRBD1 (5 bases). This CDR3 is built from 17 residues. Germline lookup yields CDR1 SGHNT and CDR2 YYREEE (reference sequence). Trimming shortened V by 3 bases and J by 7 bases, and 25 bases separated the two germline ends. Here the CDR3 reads CASSSDRGRASSGGYTF. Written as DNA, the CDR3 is TGTGCCAGCAGCTCCGACCGGGGCAGGGCCTCTAGCGGTGGCTACACCTTC.

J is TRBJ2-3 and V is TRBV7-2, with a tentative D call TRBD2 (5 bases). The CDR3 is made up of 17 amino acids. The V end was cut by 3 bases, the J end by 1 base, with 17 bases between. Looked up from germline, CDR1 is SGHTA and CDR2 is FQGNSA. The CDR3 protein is CASSFRTTSSGTDTQYF. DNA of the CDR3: TGTGCCAGCAGCTTTAGGACGACGAGTAGCGGCACAGATACGCAGTATTTT.

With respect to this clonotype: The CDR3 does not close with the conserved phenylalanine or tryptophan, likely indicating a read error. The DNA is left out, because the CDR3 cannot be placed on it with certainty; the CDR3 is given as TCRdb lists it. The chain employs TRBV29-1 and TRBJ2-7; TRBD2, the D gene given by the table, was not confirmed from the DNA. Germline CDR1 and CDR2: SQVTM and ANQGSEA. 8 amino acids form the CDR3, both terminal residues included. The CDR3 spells CSVERWRE.

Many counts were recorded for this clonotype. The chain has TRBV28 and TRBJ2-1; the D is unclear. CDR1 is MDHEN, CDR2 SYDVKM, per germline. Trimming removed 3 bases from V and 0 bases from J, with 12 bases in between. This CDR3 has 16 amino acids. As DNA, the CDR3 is TGTGCCAGCAGTTTTGTATCCATGAGCTCCTACAATGAGCAGTTCTTC. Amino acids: CASSFVSMSSYNEQFF.

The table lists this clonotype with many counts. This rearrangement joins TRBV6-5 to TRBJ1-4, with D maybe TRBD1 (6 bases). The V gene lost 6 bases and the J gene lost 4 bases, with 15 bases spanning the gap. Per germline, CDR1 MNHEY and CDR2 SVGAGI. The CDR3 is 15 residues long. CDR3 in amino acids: CASRRYQGNNEKLFF. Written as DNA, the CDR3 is TGTGCCAGCAGACGCTACCAGGGGAATAATGAAAAACTGTTTTTT.

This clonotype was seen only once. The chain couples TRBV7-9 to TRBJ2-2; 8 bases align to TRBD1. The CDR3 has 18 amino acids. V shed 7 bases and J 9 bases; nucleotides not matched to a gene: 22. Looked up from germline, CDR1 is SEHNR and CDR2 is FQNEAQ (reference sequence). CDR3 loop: CASTNDPPTGVRTRELFF. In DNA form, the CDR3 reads TGTGCCAGCACCAACGATCCGCCGACAGGGGTCAGAACCCGGGAGCTGTTTTTT. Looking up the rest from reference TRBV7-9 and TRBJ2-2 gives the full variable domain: DTGVSQNPRHKITKRGQNVTFRCDPISEHNRLYWYRQTLGQGPEFLTYFQNEAQLEKSRLLSDRFSAERPKGSFSTLEIQRTEQGDSAMYLCASTNDPPTGVRTRELFFGEGSRLTVL.

Written as DNA, the CDR3 is TGTGCCACCTCGACAGGCGGGACCGTCGGGGAGCTGTTTTTT. Translated, it gives CATSTGGTVGELFF. The rearrangement links TRBV5-3 to TRBJ2-2, with D perhaps being TRBD1 or TRBD2 (6 bases each). TRBV5-3 is reported as an ORF; its role is uncertain. This CDR3 contains 14 residues. The ends were cut back, 9 bases at V and 7 bases at J, with 19 bases in the middle.

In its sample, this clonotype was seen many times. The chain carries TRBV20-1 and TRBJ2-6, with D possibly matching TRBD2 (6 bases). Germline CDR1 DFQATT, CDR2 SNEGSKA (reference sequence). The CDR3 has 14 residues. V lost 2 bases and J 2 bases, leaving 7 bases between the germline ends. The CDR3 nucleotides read TGCAGTGCTAGATCGGGGGCTGGGGCCAACGTCCTGACTTTC. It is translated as CSARSGAGANVLTF.

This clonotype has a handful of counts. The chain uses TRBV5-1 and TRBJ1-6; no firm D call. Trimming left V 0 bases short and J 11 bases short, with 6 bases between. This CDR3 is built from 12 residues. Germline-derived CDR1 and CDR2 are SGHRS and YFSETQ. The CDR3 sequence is CASSLGWPPLHF. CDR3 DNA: TGCGCCAGCAGCTTGGGGTGGCCACCCCTCCACTTT. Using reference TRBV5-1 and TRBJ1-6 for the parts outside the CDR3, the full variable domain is KAGVTQTPRYLIKTRGQQVTLSCSPISGHRSVSWYQQTPGQGLQFLFEYFSETQRNKGNFPGRFSGRQFSNSRSEMNVSTLELGDSALYLCASSLGWPPLHFGNGTRLTVT.

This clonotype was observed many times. The CDR3 protein is CASSPNRGTGELFF. The CDR3 DNA sequence: TGCGCCAGCAGCCCTAACAGGGGCACCGGGGAGCTGTTTTTT. V gene TRBV5-1 combines with J gene TRBJ2-2; 7 bases agree with TRBD1. Trimming took 4 bases from V and 4 from J; bases not matched to a gene: 4. The CDR3 is 14 amino acids. CDR1 and CDR2 (germline): SGHRS, YFSETQ.

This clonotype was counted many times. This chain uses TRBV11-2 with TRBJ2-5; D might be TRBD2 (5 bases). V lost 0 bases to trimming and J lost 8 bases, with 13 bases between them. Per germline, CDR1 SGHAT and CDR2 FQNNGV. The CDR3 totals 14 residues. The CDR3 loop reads CASSLEGSTGTQYF. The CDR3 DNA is TGTGCCAGCAGCTTAGAAGGCAGCACGGGAACCCAGTACTTC.

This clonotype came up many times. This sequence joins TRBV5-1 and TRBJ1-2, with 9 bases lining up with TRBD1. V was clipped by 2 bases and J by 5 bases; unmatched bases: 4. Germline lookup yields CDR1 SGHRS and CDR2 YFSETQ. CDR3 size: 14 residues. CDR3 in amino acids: CASSFSGTGYGYTF. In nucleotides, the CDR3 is TGCGCCAGCAGCTTTAGTGGGACAGGGTATGGCTACACCTTC.

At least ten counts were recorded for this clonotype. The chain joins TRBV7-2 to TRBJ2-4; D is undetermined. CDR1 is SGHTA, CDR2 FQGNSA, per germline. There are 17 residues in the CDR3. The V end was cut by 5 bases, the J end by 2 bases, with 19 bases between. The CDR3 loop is CASSIPRGSATKNIQYF. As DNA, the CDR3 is TGTGCCAGCAGCATACCCCGAGGCAGCGCGACCAAAAACATTCAGTACTTC.

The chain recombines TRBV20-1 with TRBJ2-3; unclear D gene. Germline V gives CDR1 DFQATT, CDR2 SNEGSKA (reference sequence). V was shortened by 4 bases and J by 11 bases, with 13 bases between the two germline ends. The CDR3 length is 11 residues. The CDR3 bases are TGCAGTGCTACGGGTTACAATGAGCAGTATTTT. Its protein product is CSATGYNEQYF.

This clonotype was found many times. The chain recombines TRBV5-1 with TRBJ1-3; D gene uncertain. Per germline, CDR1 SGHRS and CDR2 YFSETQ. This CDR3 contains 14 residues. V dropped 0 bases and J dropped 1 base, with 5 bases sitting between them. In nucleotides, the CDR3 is TGCGCCAGCAGCTTGGACCCTTCTGGAAACACCATATATTTT. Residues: CASSLDPSGNTIYF.

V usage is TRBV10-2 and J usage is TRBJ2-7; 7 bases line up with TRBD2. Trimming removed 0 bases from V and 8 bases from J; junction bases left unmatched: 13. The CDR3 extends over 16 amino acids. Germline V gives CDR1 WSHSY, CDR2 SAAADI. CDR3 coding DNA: TGCGCCAGCAGTGAGTCGGGAGGGGAGGGGCAGCCCCAGCAGTACTTC. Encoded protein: CASSESGGEGQPQQYF.

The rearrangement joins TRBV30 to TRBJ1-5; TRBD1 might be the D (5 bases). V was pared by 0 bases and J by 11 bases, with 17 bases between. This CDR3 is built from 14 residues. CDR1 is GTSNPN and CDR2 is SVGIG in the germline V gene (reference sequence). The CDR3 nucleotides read TGTGCCTGGAGTGTATTGTATAGGGGAGAGACCCAGCATTTT. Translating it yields CAWSVLYRGETQHF.

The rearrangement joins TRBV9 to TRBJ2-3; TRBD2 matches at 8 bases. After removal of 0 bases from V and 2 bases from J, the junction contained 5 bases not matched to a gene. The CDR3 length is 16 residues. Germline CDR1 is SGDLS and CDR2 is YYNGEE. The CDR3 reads CASSVVTAGDTDTQYF. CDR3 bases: TGTGCCAGCAGCGTAGTAACAGCGGGAGACACAGATACGCAGTATTTT.

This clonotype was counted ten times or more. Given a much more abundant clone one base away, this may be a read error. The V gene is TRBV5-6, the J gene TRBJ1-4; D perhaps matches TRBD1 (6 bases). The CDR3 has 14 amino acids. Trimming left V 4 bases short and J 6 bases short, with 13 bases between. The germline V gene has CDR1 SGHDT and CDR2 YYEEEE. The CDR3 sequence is CASSARDTDEKLFF. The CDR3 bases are TGTGCCAGCAGCGCCCGGGACACAGATGAAAAACTGTTTTTT.